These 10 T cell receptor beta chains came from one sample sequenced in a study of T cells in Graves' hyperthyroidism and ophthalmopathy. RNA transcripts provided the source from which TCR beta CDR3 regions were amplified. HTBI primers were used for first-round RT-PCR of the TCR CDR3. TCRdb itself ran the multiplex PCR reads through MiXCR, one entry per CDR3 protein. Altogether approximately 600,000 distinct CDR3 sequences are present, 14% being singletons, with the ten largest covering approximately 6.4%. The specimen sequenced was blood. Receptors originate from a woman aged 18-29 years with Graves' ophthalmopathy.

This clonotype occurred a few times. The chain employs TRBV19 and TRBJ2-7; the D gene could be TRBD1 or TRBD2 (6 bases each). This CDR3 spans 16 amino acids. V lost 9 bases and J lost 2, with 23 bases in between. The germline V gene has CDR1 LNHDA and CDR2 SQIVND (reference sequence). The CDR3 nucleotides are TGTGCCAGCAATAATCCCGGGGGCAGGGGTACCTACGAGCAGTACTTC. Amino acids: CASNNPGGRGTYEQYF. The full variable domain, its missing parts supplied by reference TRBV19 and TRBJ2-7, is DGGITQSPKYLFRKEGQNVTLSCEQNLNHDAMYWYRQDPGQGLRLIYYSQIVNDFQKGDIAEGYSVSREKKESFPLTVTSAQKNPTAFYLCASNNPGGRGTYEQYFGPGTRLTVT.

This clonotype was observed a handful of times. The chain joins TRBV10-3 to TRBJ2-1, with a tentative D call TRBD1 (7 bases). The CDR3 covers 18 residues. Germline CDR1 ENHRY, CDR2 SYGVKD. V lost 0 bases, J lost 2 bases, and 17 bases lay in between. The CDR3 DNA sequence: TGTGCCATCAGTGAGTCAGGGGGCGGGGAACACCCCTACAATGAGCAGTTCTTC. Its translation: CAISESGGGEHPYNEQFF.

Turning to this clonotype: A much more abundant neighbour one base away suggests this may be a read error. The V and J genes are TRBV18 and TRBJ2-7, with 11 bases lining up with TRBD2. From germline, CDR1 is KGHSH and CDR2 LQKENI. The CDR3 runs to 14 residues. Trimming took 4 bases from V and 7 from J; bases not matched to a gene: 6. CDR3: CASSQTSGKAEQYF. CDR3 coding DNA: TGTGCCAGCTCACAGACTAGCGGGAAGGCAGAGCAGTACTTC.

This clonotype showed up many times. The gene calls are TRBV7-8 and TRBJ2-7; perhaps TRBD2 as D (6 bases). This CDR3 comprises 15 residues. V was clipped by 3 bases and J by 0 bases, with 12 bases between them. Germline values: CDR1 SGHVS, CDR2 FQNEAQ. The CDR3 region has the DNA TGTGCCAGCAGCTTTGGACGGACTAACTCCTACGAGCAGTACTTC. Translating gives CASSFGRTNSYEQYF.

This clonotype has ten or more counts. In DNA, the CDR3 is TGTGCCAGCAGCAACCGACTAGCGGACCGCACCGGGGAGCTGTTTTTT. Its protein is CASSNRLADRTGELFF. The rearrangement links TRBV7-8 to TRBJ2-2; 9 bases line up with TRBD2. Trimming removed 5 bases from V and 4 bases from J; junction bases left unmatched: 8. This CDR3 comprises 16 residues. CDR1 is SGHVS, CDR2 FQNEAQ, per germline. The variable domain in full, with the rest retrieved from reference TRBV7-8 and TRBJ2-2, is GAGVSQSPRYKVAKRGQDVALRCDPISGHVSLFWYQQALGQGPEFLTYFQNEAQLDKSGLPSDRFFAERPEGSVSTLKIQRTQQEDSAVYLCASSNRLADRTGELFFGEGSRLTVL.

The CDR3 loop is CSAGPLESPIPDTQYF. CDR3 nucleotide sequence: TGCAGTGCTGGTCCTCTAGAAAGTCCCATCCCAGATACGCAGTATTTT. This rearrangement joins TRBV20-1 to TRBJ2-3; no clear D gene. Trimming took 5 bases from V and 4 from J, leaving 22 bases between them. CDR3 length: 16 amino acids. Germline CDR1 is DFQATT and CDR2 is SNEGSKA (reference sequence).

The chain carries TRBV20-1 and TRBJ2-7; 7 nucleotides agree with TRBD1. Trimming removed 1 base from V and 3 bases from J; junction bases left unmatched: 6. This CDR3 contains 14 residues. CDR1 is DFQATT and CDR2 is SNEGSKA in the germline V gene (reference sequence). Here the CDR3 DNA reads TGCAGTGCTAGAGCGGACAGGACTCACTACGAGCAGTACTTC. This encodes CSARADRTHYEQYF.

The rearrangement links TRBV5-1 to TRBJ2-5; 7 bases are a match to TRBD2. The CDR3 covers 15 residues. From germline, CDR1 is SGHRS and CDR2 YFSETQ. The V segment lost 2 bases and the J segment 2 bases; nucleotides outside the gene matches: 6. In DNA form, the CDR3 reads TGCGCCAGCAGCTTCGGCGGGAGAGCACAAGAGACCCAGTACTTC. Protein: CASSFGGRAQETQYF.

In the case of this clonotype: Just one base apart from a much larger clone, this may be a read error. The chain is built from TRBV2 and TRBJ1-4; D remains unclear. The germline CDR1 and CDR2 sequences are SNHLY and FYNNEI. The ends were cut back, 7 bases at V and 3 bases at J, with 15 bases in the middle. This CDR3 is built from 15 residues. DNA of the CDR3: TGTGCCAGCATGCTGGTTGGCCTGTCTAATGAAAAACTGTTTTTT. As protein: CASMLVGLSNEKLFF.

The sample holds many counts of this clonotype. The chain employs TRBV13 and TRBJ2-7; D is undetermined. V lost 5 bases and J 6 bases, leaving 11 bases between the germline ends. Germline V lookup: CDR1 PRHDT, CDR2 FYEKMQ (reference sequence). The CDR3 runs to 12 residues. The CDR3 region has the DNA TGTGCCAGCAGCCCCACACAAGGCGAGCAGTACTTC. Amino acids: CASSPTQGEQYF.